A selection of T cell receptor beta chains follows, all from one sample in a study of blood T cell repertoires in COVID-19. The repertoire was sequenced with immunoSEQ multiplex PCR; TCRdb's copy has only in-frame clones and lacks some. Of 35,000 to 50,000 clones detected, more than 75% appear once; the ten largest clones hold roughly a quarter. The material sequenced was peripheral blood. The origin of the receptors is a man at least 80 years old with acute or convalescent COVID-19. The CDR3 runs from the conserved cysteine through the conserved F or W. The D gene is left open where the match is weak. Expanded clones are given a class, and other clones once, few, many or no size at all.

clone size: few
J gene: TRBJ2-5
V gene: TRBV19
D gene: -
CDR3 DNA: TGTGCCAGTAGTAATCGACTATTTCAAGAGACCCAGTACTTC
CDR3 protein: CASSNRLFQETQYF

clone size: once
J gene: TRBJ2-3
V gene: TRBV9
D gene: TRBD1
CDR3 DNA: TGTGCCAGCAGCGTAGTGGGGACAGGGGGCGCAGATACGCAGTATTTT
CDR3 protein: CASSVVGTGGADTQYF

clone size: few
J gene: TRBJ2-5
V gene: TRBV28
D gene: -
CDR3 DNA: TGTGCCAGCAGTTTGGGACATCCAGAGACCCAGTACTTC
CDR3 protein: CASSLGHPETQYF

clone size: -
J gene: TRBJ2-3
V gene: TRBV7-2
D gene: -
CDR3 DNA: TGTGCCAGCAGCTCCCCCCCAAAGTCAGGTGATTTT
CDR3 protein: CASSSPPKSGDF

clone size: -
J gene: TRBJ2-5
V gene: TRBV28
D gene: TRBD2
CDR3 DNA: TGTGCCAGCAGTTTACTAGCGGGAGAGACCCAGTACTTC
CDR3 protein: CASSLLAGETQYF

clone size: many
J gene: TRBJ1-2
V gene: TRBV6-5
D gene: TRBD1
CDR3 DNA: TGTGCCAGCAGTTCCCAGGGGGGCAGTTCCTATGGCTACACCTTC
CDR3 protein: CASSSQGGSSYGYTF

clone size: -
J gene: TRBJ1-1
V gene: TRBV9
D gene: TRBD1
CDR3 DNA: TGTGCCAGCAGCGTAGGGGGACAGGGGGACACTGAAGCTTTCTTT
CDR3 protein: CASSVGGQGDTEAFF

clone size: -
J gene: TRBJ1-1
V gene: TRBV27
D gene: TRBD1
CDR3 DNA: TGTGCCAGCATAAGGGACAGCTTTTACACTGAAGCTTTCTTT
CDR3 protein: CASIRDSFYTEAFF

clone size: -
J gene: TRBJ2-5
V gene: TRBV12-5
D gene: TRBD1
CDR3 DNA: TGTGCTAGTGGTTTGGGGACAGGGTTGAACGTAGAGACCCAGTACTTC
CDR3 protein: CASGLGTGLNVETQYF

clone size: few
J gene: TRBJ2-3
V gene: TRBV6-2/TRBV6-3
D gene: -
CDR3 DNA: TGTGCCAGCAGTTACGGCGGGGGCACAGATACGCAGTATTTT
CDR3 protein: CASSYGGGTDTQYF

clone size: -
J gene: TRBJ1-4
V gene: TRBV6-5
D gene: -
CDR3 DNA: TGTGCCAGCGGCCCAGGCTCAACTAATGAAAAACTGTTTTTT
CDR3 protein: CASGPGSTNEKLFF

clone size: few
J gene: TRBJ1-1
V gene: TRBV12-5
D gene: -
CDR3 DNA: TGTGCTAGTGGACTTCCCGGGACATCGGCCTCCTTT
CDR3 protein: CASGLPGTSASF

clone size: -
J gene: TRBJ2-7
V gene: TRBV7-2
D gene: TRBD2
CDR3 DNA: TGTGCCAGCAGCTCGGGACTAGCGGGAGTAGCCTACGAGCAGTACTTC
CDR3 protein: CASSSGLAGVAYEQYF

clone size: -
J gene: TRBJ2-3
V gene: TRBV3-1/TRBV3-2
D gene: -
CDR3 DNA: TGTGCCAGCAGCCAAGGAACTAGCTACACAGATACGCAGTATTTT
CDR3 protein: CASSQGTSYTDTQYF

clone size: -
J gene: TRBJ2-7
V gene: TRBV7-9
D gene: -
CDR3 DNA: TGTGCCAGCAGCCCCTCTGGCGGCGTGAGCTACGAGCAGTACTTC
CDR3 protein: CASSPSGGVSYEQYF

clone size: -
J gene: TRBJ2-1
V gene: TRBV2
D gene: -
CDR3 DNA: TGTGCCAGCAGTGAAGAATTGAGGTCTACGGCTGAGCAGTTCTTC
CDR3 protein: CASSEELRSTAEQFF

clone size: -
J gene: TRBJ2-6
V gene: TRBV5-1
D gene: -
CDR3 DNA: TGCGCCAGCAGCTTGGGGGCGTCTGGGGCCAACGTCCTGACTTTC
CDR3 protein: CASSLGASGANVLTF

clone size: -
J gene: TRBJ1-1
V gene: TRBV5-1
D gene: TRBD1
CDR3 DNA: TGCGCCAGCAGCTTGACAGGGGGGTCGACTGAAGCTTTCTTT
CDR3 protein: CASSLTGGSTEAFF

clone size: -
J gene: TRBJ1-5
V gene: TRBV19
D gene: -
CDR3 DNA: TGTGCCAGTAGTCGGGGGGATTTGTATCAGCCCCAGCATTTT
CDR3 protein: CASSRGDLYQPQHF

clone size: -
J gene: TRBJ1-1
V gene: TRBV9
D gene: -
CDR3 DNA: TGTGCCAGCAGCTACCGCCGGGACACTGAAGCTTTCTTT
CDR3 protein: CASSYRRDTEAFF

clone size: -
J gene: TRBJ2-7
V gene: TRBV6-5
D gene: -
CDR3 DNA: TGTGCCAGCAGCTTGGGGGCGAAGGGGCAGTACTTC
CDR3 protein: CASSLGAKGQYF

clone size: -
J gene: TRBJ2-5
V gene: TRBV18
D gene: -
CDR3 DNA: TGTGCCAGCTCACCACCGCTACAAGAGACCCAGTACTTC
CDR3 protein: CASSPPLQETQYF

clone size: -
J gene: TRBJ2-7
V gene: TRBV24-1
D gene: TRBD1
CDR3 DNA: TGTGCCACCAGTGATTTAGGCGGGACAGGTGTAGGGGACGAGCAGTACTTC
CDR3 protein: CATSDLGGTGVGDEQYF

clone size: -
J gene: TRBJ2-1
V gene: TRBV15
D gene: -
CDR3 DNA: TGTGCCACCGGGCGGGGATTGGTCAATGAGCAGTTCTTC
CDR3 protein: CATGRGLVNEQFF

clone size: -
J gene: TRBJ1-2
V gene: TRBV6-5
D gene: -
CDR3 DNA: TGTGCCAGCAGTCCAGACAGAAACTATGGCTACACCTTC
CDR3 protein: CASSPDRNYGYTF

clone size: -
J gene: TRBJ2-6
V gene: TRBV7-9
D gene: -
CDR3 DNA: TGTGCCGCGGGCCCCTCTGGGGCCAACGTCCTGACTTTC
CDR3 protein: CAAGPSGANVLTF

clone size: few
J gene: TRBJ1-6
V gene: TRBV7-3
D gene: -
CDR3 DNA: TGTGCCAGCAGCTTAAGTTCAGGGGATTCACCCCTCCACTTT
CDR3 protein: CASSLSSGDSPLHF

clone size: -
J gene: TRBJ1-1
V gene: TRBV5-1
D gene: TRBD1
CDR3 DNA: TGCGCCAGCAGCCCAGACAGGGGGGTCACTGAAGCTTTCTTT
CDR3 protein: CASSPDRGVTEAFF

clone size: -
J gene: TRBJ1-2
V gene: TRBV28
D gene: TRBD1
CDR3 DNA: TGTGCCAGCAGTCTGACAGGGGGTGCTGGCTACACCTTC
CDR3 protein: CASSLTGGAGYTF

clone size: -
J gene: TRBJ1-5
V gene: TRBV6-5
D gene: TRBD1
CDR3 DNA: TGTGCCAGCAGTTCAGCCGGACAGGGGGGTCAGCCCCAGCATTTT
CDR3 protein: CASSSAGQGGQPQHF

clone size: -
J gene: TRBJ1-5
V gene: TRBV28
D gene: -
CDR3 DNA: TGTGCCAGCAGTTTACTCTCGAATCAGCCCCAGCATTTT
CDR3 protein: CASSLLSNQPQHF

clone size: -
J gene: TRBJ2-3
V gene: TRBV3-1/TRBV3-2
D gene: TRBD2
CDR3 DNA: TGTGCCAGCAGCCTCGGGACTAGCGGGGGGGTTGGAGATACGCAGTATTTT
CDR3 protein: CASSLGTSGGVGDTQYF

clone size: -
J gene: TRBJ2-3
V gene: TRBV4-1
D gene: -
CDR3 DNA: TGCGCCAGCAGCCAAGATAGTTTAAGAGGCCCCAGCACAGATACGCAGTATTTT
CDR3 protein: CASSQDSLRGPSTDTQYF

clone size: once
J gene: TRBJ1-5
V gene: TRBV2
D gene: -
CDR3 DNA: TGTGCCAGCACCCCAACGGGGATTTCGAATCAGCCCCAGCATTTT
CDR3 protein: CASTPTGISNQPQHF